The subject of this entry is one T cell receptor beta chain. What it recognizes is unknown. The donors were all Caucasian adults (living in Nashville, Tennessee). From germline, CDR1 is WNHNN and CDR2 SYGVQD (reference sequence). Unmatched junction bases numbered 3, after V lost 3 bases and J lost 5 bases. The length of the CDR3 is 15 residues. The entry originates in a study of shared clonotypes between healthy human individuals. Using about 190 ng DNA, approximately 30,000 T cell genomes, the sorted-subset replicate PCRs were run. Sequencing was performed with immunoSEQ multiplex PCR; in TCRdb, only in-frame clones are kept and a portion is missing. The repertoire holds more than 550,000 clones, with over 60% as singletons. Notes on the study in general: Sampling covered blood only; tissue repertoires likely differ. With several donors compared, 5% to 5.5% of naive CD4 clonotypes were shared.

The rearrangement links TRBV10-1 to TRBJ2-2; 10 positions match TRBD1. Input material: memory CD4+ T cells sorted from blood. The subset denotes: CD45RA-negative fraction. The receptor was derived from a woman aged 30 to 39 in good health. The CDR3 is CASSDPGQGTGELFF. CDR3 coding DNA: TGCGCCAGCAGTGATCCGGGACAGGGGACCGGGGAGCTGTTTTTT.